The sequence of this T cell receptor beta chain was determined in a study of CD8 T cells in Susac syndrome (dated by TCRdb to between 2018 and 2020). For context, the study as a whole: The study used repertoire sequencing to test whether antigen drove CD8+ T cell activation and differentiation in Susac syndrome. Broad study findings and their caveats: The number of individuals in the TCR sequencing and HLA analysis was recognized as being relatively small.

Including cysteine and phenylalanine, the CDR3 has 14 amino acids. The DNA shown is the 42-base CDR3, in frame from base 1. According to the germline V gene, CDR1 reads MNHEY and CDR2 reads SVGEGT. V ends up 7 bases short and J 4 bases short, with an unmatched junction base count of 5. In regard to this clonotype: Its antigen specificity is not known. No much larger clonotype is one base removed from it; base qualities were not supplied.

RNA was extracted with the RNeasy kit and 0.5 to 1 ug was reverse transcribed using random hexamers. TCR beta CDR3 regions were amplified with the immunoSEQ multiplex PCR assay covering 54 Vbeta and 13 Jbeta segments. Bias from PCR amplification was corrected by using a synthetic template baseline for primer optimization and for computational correction. The study's own analysis went as follows. Only productive sequences were kept, with reads annotated to V, D and J genes according to IMGT and analyzed in immunoSEQ Analyzer. To calculate clonality, Shannon entropy was normalized by log2 of the number of productive unique sequences and then subtracted from one. For each patient and control, public and private clones were evaluated among the 100 most prevalent clones. A clone was defined as Susac-specific if it was absent from the healthy and MS cohorts, from approximately 980 published viral clones and from other ImmuneACCESS disease sequences. In-frame beta chains were kept once TCRdb had trimmed the public reads at Q25 with fastp and called clones with MiXCR. One record per CDR3 amino acid sequence lists the most common genes and DNA. None of the V and J calls come from the authors' own analysis; TCRdb made them. A total of 150,000 to 200,000 distinct CDR3 sequences appear in this sample, under 95% of them only once. The ten biggest clones cover around 0.075% of the sample.

Peripheral blood CD8+ and CD4+ T cells from healthy donors, Susac syndrome patients and multiple sclerosis patients were profiled using high-throughput TCR beta sequencing. Healthy donors were age- and sex-matched controls. CD8+ TEMRA cells were enriched by FACS, while bulk CD8+ and CD4+ T cells were purified by magnetic negative isolation. Blood was collected in EDTA tubes and processed within 24 hours, with PBMCs isolated through density gradient centrifugation. PBMCs destined for TCR sequencing were cryopreserved in liquid nitrogen and later thawed in a 37 °C water bath. The sorted or isolated CD4+, CD8+ and CD8+ TEMRA cells reached a purity of at least 90%.

The V and J genes are TRBV6-2 or TRBV6-3 and TRBJ2-4, with 9 central nucleotides matching TRBD1. Sequenced material: CD4+ T cells from PBMCs. The receptor was derived from a human donor in good health. The DNA sequence is as follows: TGTGCCAGCACCCGAGGGACAGGGAAAAACATTCAGTACTTC. Its translation reads: CASTRGTGKNIQYF.